The T cell receptor beta chain described here comes from a study of OX40 agonist ivuxolimab in advanced cancers. On the study more broadly: Partial responses occurred in three patients (one hepatocellular carcinoma, two cutaneous melanoma).

The data were produced by immunoSEQ multiplex PCR, yet TCRdb's version contains in-frame clones alone and is incomplete. The data hold more than 40,000 clones, with about 85% observed a single time. Per the germline V gene, CDR1 is SQVTM and CDR2 is ANQGSEA. This CDR3 has 11 residues. The J segment lost 7 bases and the V segment lost 7 bases, leaving 6 bases of the junction unmatched. In this sample, this clone turned up once. The chain links TRBV29-1 to TRBJ1-1; 7 positions match TRBD1. Source: CD4+ or CD8+ T cells sorted from blood, taken in a trial of the OX40 agonist ivuxolimab. The receptor comes from an adult with an advanced solid tumor such as melanoma, head and neck, liver or kidney cancer. The CDR3 nucleotides are TGCAGCGCAGGGGGTGGGAGTGAAGCTTTCTTT. It yields the protein CSAGGGSEAFF.